This T cell receptor (beta chain) was recovered during a study of CD8 T cells in Susac syndrome. Regarding the study as a whole: It was acknowledged by the study that relatively few individuals were included in its TCR sequencing and HLA analysis.

This clonotype has a single count. Antigen specificity is unknown. TCR beta sequencing covered blood CD8+ and CD4+ T cells. The TEMRA cells underwent FACS enrichment, while the CD8+ and CD4+ T cells underwent negative isolation. The ends were cut back, 4 bases at V and 4 bases at J, with 14 bases in the middle. CDR1 and CDR2 (germline): MNHEY, SMNVEV (reference sequence). The CDR3 runs to 14 residues. It was with random hexamers that roughly 0.45 to 1 ug RNA was reverse transcribed. Multiplex immunoSEQ PCR targeted 54 Vbeta and 13 Jbeta TCR beta segments. TCRdb processed the immunoSEQ multiplex PCR reads anew with MiXCR; each CDR3 protein has one entry. The sample records over 350,000 distinct CDR3 sequences, approximately 89% being singletons.

This sequence joins TRBV27 and TRBJ2-7, with D tentatively TRBD2 (5 bases). This sequence was found in a human donor with multiple sclerosis. Sample: CD8+ T cells from PBMCs. In DNA, the CDR3 is TGTGCCAGCAGTTACAGCGGACCGGGGTACGAGCAGTACTTC. Translated: CASSYSGPGYEQYF.